This entry is about one T cell receptor (beta chain). These data are taken from a study of OX40 agonist ivuxolimab in advanced cancers. The method was immunoSEQ multiplex PCR; TCRdb's version includes in-frame clones alone and lacks a portion of them. The data show around 50,000 clones, with more than 80% seen just once and approximately 0.7% held by the top ten. The CDR3 has 14 residues. People who had autoimmune disease history or systemic immunosuppression were excluded. This sequence joins TRBV21-1 and TRBJ2-2; the table's D call TRBD2 went unverified against the DNA. TRBV21-1 is recorded as a pseudogene. This sequence originates from an adult with an advanced solid tumor such as melanoma, head and neck, liver or kidney cancer. Sequenced material: CD4+ or CD8+ T cells sorted from blood, taken in a trial of the OX40 agonist ivuxolimab. The CDR3 region has the DNA TGTGCCAGCAGCAAAGCCCCGTACACCGGGGAGCTGTTTTTT. Translated: CASSKAPYTGELFF.